Presented here are 17 T cell receptor beta chains from one specimen sequenced in a study of shared clonotypes between healthy human individuals. Sequencing was performed with immunoSEQ multiplex PCR; in TCRdb, only in-frame clones are kept and a portion is missing. The data hold some 2,100,000 clones, with approximately 94% observed a single time. Sequenced material: naive CD4+ T cells sorted from blood. Sample subset: CD45RA+ positively selected. The origin of the receptors is a man between 18 and 35 years old in good health.

The table lists this clone with a few counts. The CDR3 bases are TGTGCCAGCGGCCGGGACAAGGGAGAGACCCAGTACTTC. Its protein product is CASGRDKGETQYF. This chain links TRBV25-1 with TRBJ2-5; D is perhaps TRBD1 (6 bases). Germline-derived CDR1 and CDR2 are MGHDK and SYGVNS. CDR3 length: 13 amino acids. Trimming stripped 8 bases from V and 4 bases from J, with 14 bases between.

The V gene is TRBV5-4, the J gene TRBJ2-7; 7 positions match TRBD1. Unmatched junction bases numbered 6, after V lost 0 bases and J lost 6 bases. CDR1 is SGHNT and CDR2 is YYREEE in the germline V gene (reference sequence). The CDR3 sequence is 14 residues long. CDR3 sequence (DNA): TGTGCCAGCAGCTTGGGGCAGGGGGTTCTCGAGCAGTACTTC. Translated, it gives CASSLGQGVLEQYF.

The chain links TRBV19 to TRBJ1-6; D remains ambiguous. There are 15 residues in the CDR3. V dropped 7 bases and J dropped 0 bases, with 10 bases sitting between them. CDR1 is LNHDA, CDR2 SQIVND, per germline (reference sequence). The CDR3 protein is CASKVEGSYNSPLHF. CDR3 nucleotide sequence: TGTGCCAGTAAGGTCGAGGGCTCCTATAATTCACCCCTCCACTTT.

This rearrangement joins TRBV30 to TRBJ1-6; a possible D gene is TRBD1 (6 bases). Germline CDR1 and CDR2: GTSNPN and SVGIG (reference sequence). The ends were cut back, 0 bases at V and 7 bases at J, with 19 bases in the middle. CDR3 length: 17 amino acids. The CDR3 sequence is CAWSVRTVPWPNSPLHF. In DNA form, the CDR3 reads TGTGCCTGGAGTGTACGGACAGTGCCTTGGCCCAATTCACCCCTCCACTTT.

The chain is built from TRBV5-1 and TRBJ2-5; 13 bases are shared with TRBD2. The germline V gene encodes CDR1 SGHRS and CDR2 YFSETQ. Losses at the gene ends were 3 bases for V and 2 bases for J; bases not matched to a gene: 4. CDR3 length equals 16 residues. The DNA for the CDR3 is TGCGCCAGCAGCTCGACTAGCGGGAGGACTCAAGAGACCCAGTACTTC. Its translation is CASSSTSGRTQETQYF.

This sequence joins TRBV10-2 and TRBJ2-4, with a weak D call TRBD2 (6 bases). CDR1 is WSHSY and CDR2 is SAAADI in the germline V gene. Trimming stripped 8 bases from V and 5 bases from J, with 19 bases between. The CDR3 has 15 amino acids. The CDR3: CASLVLSGSQNIQYF. In DNA, the CDR3 is TGCGCCAGCCTTGTACTGTCCGGGAGCCAAAACATTCAGTACTTC.

This chain joins TRBV2 and TRBJ2-5, with no clear D. Germline V gives CDR1 SNHLY, CDR2 FYNNEI. The V end was cut by 8 bases, the J end by 5 bases, with 12 bases between. The CDR3 totals 12 residues. CDR3 residues: CASGGSKETQYF. The CDR3 DNA is TGTGCCAGCGGTGGTTCAAAGGAGACCCAGTACTTC.

This chain links TRBV10-3 with TRBJ2-2; D uncertain. Germline CDR1 ENHRY, CDR2 SYGVKD. V was pared by 0 bases and J by 1 base, with 3 bases between. The CDR3 extends over 14 amino acids. CDR3 sequence reads: CAISESKNTGELFF. The CDR3, as DNA: TGTGCCATCAGTGAGTCGAAGAACACCGGGGAGCTGTTTTTT.

The chain uses TRBV5-6 and TRBJ1-6; D is unclear. CDR3 length: 15 residues. Deletions cut 0 bases from V and 9 bases from J, with 13 bases between. The V gene's germline CDR1 is SGHDT and CDR2 YYEEEE. The CDR3 bases are TGTGCCAGCAGCTTGGCCAGTCTGGTGGGTTCACCCCTCCACTTT. Its translation: CASSLASLVGSPLHF.

The V call is TRBV14, the J call TRBJ1-1; possibly TRBD1 for D (5 bases). This CDR3 comprises 16 residues. The V and J ends lost 3 bases and 0 bases respectively, with 14 bases between them. From germline, CDR1 is SGHDN and CDR2 FVKESK. CDR3 DNA sequence: TGTGCCAGCAGCCACTACAGACAGAATTTGAACACTGAAGCTTTCTTT. Amino acids: CASSHYRQNLNTEAFF.

The V call is TRBV5-4, the J call TRBJ2-7; tentatively, D is TRBD1 (7 bases). CDR3 size: 15 residues. Trimming stripped 3 bases from V and 5 bases from J, with 18 bases between. Germline CDR1 SGHNT, CDR2 YYREEE (reference sequence). The CDR3 DNA reads TGTGCCAGCAGCTCCTACCAGGGGGGATTCAACGAGCAGTACTTC. Its translation is CASSSYQGGFNEQYF.

This clone was seen a single time. Other DNA sequences of this sample code for an identical CDR3. The chain has TRBV4-3 and TRBJ2-5, with TRBD2 identical over 9 bases. The germline CDR1 and CDR2 sequences are LGHNA and YSLEER. With V trimmed by 0 bases and J by 5 bases, 7 bases remained unmatched. The length of the CDR3 is 16 residues. The CDR3 DNA sequence: TGCGCCAGCAGCCAAGATACTGGCGGGAGGGGGGAGACCCAGTACTTC. Protein sequence: CASSQDTGGRGETQYF.

The chain joins TRBV6-5 to TRBJ1-5, with 7 bases fitting TRBD1. The germline V gene has CDR1 MNHEY and CDR2 SVGAGI. This CDR3 has 14 amino acids. The V gene end was trimmed by 6 bases and the J gene end by 4 bases; junction bases not matched to a gene: 6. The CDR3 DNA sequence: TGTGCCAGCAGGCGGGACAGTTATAATCAGCCCCAGCATTTT. Translating it yields CASRRDSYNQPQHF.

This clone appeared a single time. The same CDR3 can be traced to other DNA sequences in this sample. V and J are TRBV5-6 and TRBJ1-3; maybe TRBD1 (5 bases). This CDR3 is built from 15 residues. Trimming took off 4 bases at V and 1 base at J, with 12 bases between the two ends. Germline CDR1 is SGHDT and CDR2 is YYEEEE. DNA for the CDR3: TGTGCCAGCAGCACGACAGCGCTTTCTGGAAACACCATATATTTT. This encodes CASSTTALSGNTIYF.

This clone was seen a few times. The same CDR3 arises from other DNA sequences in this sample as well. V and J are TRBV18 and TRBJ2-6; D uncertain. Germline-derived CDR1 and CDR2 are KGHSH and LQKENI. The CDR3 consists of 13 residues. Trimming shortened V by 0 bases and J by 3 bases, and 0 bases separated the two germline ends. The CDR3 here is CASSPPGANVLTF. Here the CDR3 DNA reads TGTGCCAGCTCACCACCTGGGGCCAACGTCCTGACTTTC. Full variable domain (outside the CDR3, taken from reference TRBV18 and TRBJ2-6): NAGVMQNPRHLVRRRGQEARLRCSPMKGHSHVYWYRQLPEEGLKFMVYLQKENIIDESGMPKERFSAEFPKEGPSILRIQQVVRGDSAAYFCASSPPGANVLTFGAGSRLTVL.

The rearrangement uses TRBV27 and TRBJ2-7; D gene uncertain. The CDR3 totals 13 residues. Germline CDR1 is MNHEY and CDR2 is SMNVEV (reference sequence). V shed 8 bases and J shed 3 bases, with 14 bases lying between them. CDR3 residues: CASQRLGNYEQYF. The CDR3 DNA sequence: TGTGCCAGCCAGAGGTTGGGAAACTACGAGCAGTACTTC.

The chain joins TRBV7-6 to TRBJ2-7; 9 bases agree with TRBD1. Unmatched junction bases numbered 5, after V lost 5 bases and J lost 6 bases. Germline V gives CDR1 SGHVS, CDR2 FNYEAQ. The CDR3 spans 13 residues. The CDR3, as DNA: TGTGCCAGCAGCCTGGGACAGGGTGGCGAGCAGTACTTC. Its protein product is CASSLGQGGEQYF.